This entry concerns a single TCR beta chain. These data originate in a study of blood T cell repertoires in COVID-19. In the authors' workflow: The assay estimated nucleated cells by amplifying reference gene primers. Repertoires were generated with immunoSEQ multiplex PCR, while TCRdb's copy carries only in-frame clones and drops some. Clone size and the V and J calls come from that table; the DNA yielded D and trimming. The data contain about 180,000 clones, 88% of them singletons. Participants reported their clinical history, and cohort assignment relied on those reports. This sequence originates from a woman under 30 who had recovered from COVID-19. Source material: PBMCs or T cells enriched from blood (not recorded which).

The chain's CDR3 is CASSSQGISGNTIYF. DNA of the CDR3: TGTGCCAGCAGCTCGCAGGGAATCTCTGGAAACACCATATATTTT. The V and J genes are TRBV5-8 and TRBJ1-3; tentative D call: TRBD1 (5 bases). CDR3 length equals 15 residues. Germline CDR1 and CDR2: SGHTS and YDEGEE. The V end was cut by 3 bases, the J end by 0 bases, with 10 bases between.